The clone carrying this T cell receptor (beta chain) was recorded many times. Its antigen is still unknown. The germline V gene encodes CDR1 SEHNR and CDR2 FQNEAQ (reference sequence). The V and J ends lost 0 bases and 2 bases respectively, with 11 bases between them. The length of the CDR3 is 15 residues. The cDNA was generated by 5'RACE with 10-nucleotide random UMIs. TCRdb redid the calling of the 5' RACE reads with MiXCR, one entry per CDR3 protein. Here the sample spans some 77,000 distinct CDR3 sequences, 9.4% being singletons. The source of the sample is a study of neurological immune-mediated disorders. Notes on the study in general: Expanded clones shared no identical CDR3 amino acid sequences across subjects, which suggested private TCR-beta repertoires in all groups.

The unsorted libraries originated from 2 million PBMCs kept at -80 C. The TCR comes from a man between 45 and 60 years old in good health. This chain connects TRBV7-9 to TRBJ2-7; D is undetermined. Sample: PBMCs. CDR3 bases: TGTGCCAGCAGCTTAGCTTCAGGTTACACCTACGAGCAGTACTTC. It codes for CASSLASGYTYEQYF. Variable domain in full (rest from reference TRBV7-9 and TRBJ2-7): DTGVSQNPRHKITKRGQNVTFRCDPISEHNRLYWYRQTLGQGPEFLTYFQNEAQLEKSRLLSDRFSAERPKGSFSTLEIQRTEQGDSAMYLCASSLASGYTYEQYFGPGTRLTVT.